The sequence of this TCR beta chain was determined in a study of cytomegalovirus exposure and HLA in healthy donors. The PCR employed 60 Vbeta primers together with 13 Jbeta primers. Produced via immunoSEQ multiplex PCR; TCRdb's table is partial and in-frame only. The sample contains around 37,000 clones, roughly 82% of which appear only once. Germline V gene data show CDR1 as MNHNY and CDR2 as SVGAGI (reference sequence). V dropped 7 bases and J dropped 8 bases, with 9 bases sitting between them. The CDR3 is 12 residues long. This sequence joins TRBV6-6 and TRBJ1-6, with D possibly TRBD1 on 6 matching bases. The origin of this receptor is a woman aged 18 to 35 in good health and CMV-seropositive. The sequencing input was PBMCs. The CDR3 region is CASKEGDSPLHF. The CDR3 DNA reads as TGTGCCAGCAAAGAGGGGGATTCACCCCTCCACTTT.